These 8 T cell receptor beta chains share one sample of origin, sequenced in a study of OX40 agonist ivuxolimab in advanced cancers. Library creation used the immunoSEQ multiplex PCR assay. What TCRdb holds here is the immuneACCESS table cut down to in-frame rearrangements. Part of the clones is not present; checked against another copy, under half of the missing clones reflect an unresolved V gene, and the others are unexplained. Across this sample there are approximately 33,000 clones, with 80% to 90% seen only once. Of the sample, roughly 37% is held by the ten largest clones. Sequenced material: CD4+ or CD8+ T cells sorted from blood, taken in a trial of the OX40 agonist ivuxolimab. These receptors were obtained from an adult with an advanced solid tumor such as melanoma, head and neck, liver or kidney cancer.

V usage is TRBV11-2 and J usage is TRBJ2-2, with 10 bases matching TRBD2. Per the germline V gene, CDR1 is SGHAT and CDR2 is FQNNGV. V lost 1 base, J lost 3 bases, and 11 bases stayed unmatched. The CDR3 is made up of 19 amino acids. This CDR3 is CASSLAGGLAGEDTGELFF. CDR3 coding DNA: TGTGCCAGCAGCTTAGCTGGTGGTCTAGCGGGAGAGGACACCGGGGAGCTGTTTTTT.

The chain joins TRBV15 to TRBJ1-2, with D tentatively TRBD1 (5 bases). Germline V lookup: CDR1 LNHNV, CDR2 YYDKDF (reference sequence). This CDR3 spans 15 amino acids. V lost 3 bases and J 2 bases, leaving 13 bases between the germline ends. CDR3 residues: CATSSYRTGNYGYTF. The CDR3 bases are TGTGCCACCAGCAGCTACCGCACAGGAAACTATGGCTACACCTTC.

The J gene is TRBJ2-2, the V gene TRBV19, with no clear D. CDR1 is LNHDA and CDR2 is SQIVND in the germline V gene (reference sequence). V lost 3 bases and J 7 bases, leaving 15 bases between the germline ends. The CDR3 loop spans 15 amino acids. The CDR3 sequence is CASSIGGGPGGELFF. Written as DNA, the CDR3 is TGTGCCAGTAGTATTGGCGGCGGACCAGGCGGGGAGCTGTTTTTT. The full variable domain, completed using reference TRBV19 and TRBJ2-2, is DGGITQSPKYLFRKEGQNVTLSCEQNLNHDAMYWYRQDPGQGLRLIYYSQIVNDFQKGDIAEGYSVSREKKESFPLTVTSAQKNPTAFYLCASSIGGGPGGELFFGEGSRLTVL.

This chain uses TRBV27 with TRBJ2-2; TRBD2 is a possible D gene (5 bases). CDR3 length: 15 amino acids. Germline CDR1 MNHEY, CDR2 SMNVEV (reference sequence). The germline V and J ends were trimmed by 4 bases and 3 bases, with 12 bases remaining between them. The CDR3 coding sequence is TGTGCCAGCAGTTCCAGTGAGGGCCACACCGGGGAGCTGTTTTTT. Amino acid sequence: CASSSSEGHTGELFF.

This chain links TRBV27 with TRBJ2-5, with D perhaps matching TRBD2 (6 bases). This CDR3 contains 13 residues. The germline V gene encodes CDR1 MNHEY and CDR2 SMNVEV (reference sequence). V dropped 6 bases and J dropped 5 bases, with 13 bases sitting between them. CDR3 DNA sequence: TGTGCCAGCAGCCGAGAGCGGGTCGAGACCCAGTACTTC. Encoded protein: CASSRERVETQYF.

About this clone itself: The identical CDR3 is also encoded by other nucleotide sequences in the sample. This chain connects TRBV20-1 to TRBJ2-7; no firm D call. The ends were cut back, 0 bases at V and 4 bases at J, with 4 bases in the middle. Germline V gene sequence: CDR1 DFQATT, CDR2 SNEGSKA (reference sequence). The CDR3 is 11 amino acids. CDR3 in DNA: TGCAGTGCTAGAGACGGGTACGAGCAGTACTTC. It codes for CSARDGYEQYF.

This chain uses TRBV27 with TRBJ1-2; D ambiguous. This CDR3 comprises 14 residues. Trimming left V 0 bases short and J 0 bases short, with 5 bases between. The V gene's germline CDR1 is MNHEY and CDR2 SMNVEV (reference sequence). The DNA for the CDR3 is TGTGCCAGCAGTTTATCAATAACTAACTATGGCTACACCTTC. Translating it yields CASSLSITNYGYTF.

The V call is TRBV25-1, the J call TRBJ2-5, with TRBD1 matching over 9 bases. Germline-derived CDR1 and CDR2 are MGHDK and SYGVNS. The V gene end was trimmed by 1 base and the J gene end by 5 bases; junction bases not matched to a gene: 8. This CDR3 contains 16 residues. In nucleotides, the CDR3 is TGTGCCAGCAGTGAATGGGGGACAGGGACTATGGAGACCCAGTACTTC. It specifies CASSEWGTGTMETQYF.